The rows below give T cell receptor beta chains drawn from one sample of a study of vaccination and CD4 T cells after COVID-19. The antigens these receptors bind are not known. MiXCR, applied by TCRdb to the PCR reads, yields one record per CDR3 protein. This sample has about 24,000 distinct CDR3 sequences, with around 62% found just once. Sequencing used CD4+ T cells from blood, cultured in vitro. The source of these receptors is a human donor who had recovered from COVID-19. Each CDR3 is given without its conserved first and last residue. Fields, in order: J gene, V gene, CDR3 protein.

J: TRBJ2-5
V: TRBV7-2
CDR3: ASSARTGKETQY

J: TRBJ1-1
V: TRBV6-4
CDR3: ASSPDGENTEAF

J: TRBJ2-1
V: TRBV19
CDR3: ASSMDRGANNEQF

J: TRBJ1-3
V: TRBV2
CDR3: ASSGLGTDGNTIY

J: TRBJ1-1
V: TRBV5-1
CDR3: ASSQTKNTEAF

J: TRBJ2-1
V: TRBV7-9
CDR3: ASSLGIDGIGNEQF

J: TRBJ1-2
V: TRBV21-1
CDR3: ASSHRVHYGYT

J: TRBJ2-3
V: TRBV4-3
CDR3: ASSQGDSGNADTQY

J: TRBJ1-5
V: TRBV15
CDR3: ATSRDLAQPQH

J: TRBJ1-4
V: TRBV20-1
CDR3: SARDTEGGEKLF

J: TRBJ2-7
V: TRBV19
CDR3: ASSFLAGGPKYEQY

J: TRBJ1-2
V: TRBV5-1
CDR3: ASSLDYGYT

J: TRBJ2-3
V: TRBV7-9
CDR3: ASSLGQGADTQY

J: TRBJ2-7
V: TRBV20-1
CDR3: SARLTMATGEQY

J: TRBJ2-2
V: TRBV20-1
CDR3: SAAGLAENTGELF

J: TRBJ2-3
V: TRBV27
CDR3: ASRVQSTDTQY

J: TRBJ1-2
V: TRBV7-2
CDR3: ASSFQGAGGYT

J: TRBJ1-5
V: TRBV6-5
CDR3: ASSSHSNQPQH

J: TRBJ2-7
V: TRBV23-1
CDR3: ASSPMWGKIHSYEQY

J: TRBJ2-5
V: TRBV27
CDR3: ASSHVWIQY

J: TRBJ1-5
V: TRBV15
CDR3: ATSREDQPQH

J: TRBJ1-1
V: TRBV7-2
CDR3: ASSPGQLFAEAF

J: TRBJ2-7
V: TRBV15
CDR3: ATSRARDRGYEQY

J: TRBJ1-1
V: TRBV7-7
CDR3: ASSFYSGANTEAF